The clone carrying this T cell receptor (beta chain) was observed many times. This sample was taken from a study of early T cells in non-severe SARS-CoV-2 infection. The CDR3 loop spans 13 amino acids. CDR1 is SGHTA, CDR2 FQGNSA, per germline. With 5 bases clipped from V and 3 bases from J, the junction kept 1 base outside the gene matches. MiXCR, run by TCRdb on the 5' RACE reads, gives a single entry per CDR3 protein. The sample has about 83,000 distinct CDR3 sequences; about 12% are singletons. The chain combines TRBV7-2 with TRBJ2-5, with 9 bases fitting TRBD1. The TCR comes from an adult who was a healthcare worker with PCR-confirmed SARS-CoV-2 infection or an uninfected control (not recorded which). Sequencing input: whole blood. CDR3 amino acids: CASSRDREETQYF. CDR3 nucleotides: TGTGCCAGCAGCCGGGACAGGGAAGAGACCCAGTACTTC.